One sample yielded the 6 T cell receptor beta chains listed below, sequenced in a study of low-dose radiotherapy and immunotherapy resistance in tumors. Gene-specific TRAV and TRBV primers were used for first-strand cDNA, covering alpha and beta chains. Using a constant-region primer together with a V-primer adapter, TCRs were subjected to 20 to 25 PCR cycles of amplification. TCRdb re-derived calls from the reads in MiXCR, one entry per CDR3 protein. The top ten hold over 4% of the sample, which has 100,000 or so distinct CDR3 sequences, around 20% seen once. The sample's time point: after trial treatment. As for treatment: LDRT plus nivolumab, ipilimumab, low-dose cyclophosphamide and aspirin (RACIN trial). The specimen comprised PBMCs, sampled after low-dose radiotherapy plus immunotherapy. Every receptor here comes from a male donor with prostate cancer.

Many counts were recorded for this clonotype. The rearrangement uses TRBV5-8 and TRBJ2-2; 9 bases are shared with TRBD1. The CDR3 totals 17 residues. The germline gives CDR1 SGHTS, CDR2 YDEGEE. Trimming at V came to 3 bases and at J to 5 bases, leaving 11 bases not matched to a gene. The CDR3 region is CASSSAVGTGPTGELFF. The CDR3 nucleotides read TGTGCCAGCAGCTCCGCGGTCGGGACAGGGCCAACCGGGGAGCTGTTTTTT.

This clonotype was counted many times. This chain uses TRBV7-9 with TRBJ2-1, with 8 positions matching TRBD1. Germline V gene lookup returns CDR1 SEHNR and CDR2 FQNEAQ (reference sequence). The CDR3 sequence is 16 residues long. With 2 bases clipped from V and 9 bases from J, the junction kept 12 bases outside the gene matches. CDR3 DNA: TGTGCCAGCAGCTTATCGACAGGGGCCCTGAATTTTGAGCAGTTCTTC. As protein: CASSLSTGALNFEQFF.

This clonotype was seen a handful of times. The genes are TRBV6-2 or TRBV6-3 and TRBJ2-7, with D possibly being TRBD2 (6 bases). Germline values: CDR1 MNHEY, CDR2 SVGEGT. The CDR3 is 16 amino acids. Trimming pared 6 bases from V and 5 bases from J, leaving 23 bases between. Written as DNA, the CDR3 is TGTGCCAGCAGCCCTGACTCCGCGGGGTATCCGAACGAGCAGTACTTC. Translated, it gives CASSPDSAGYPNEQYF.

In its sample, this clonotype was seen many times. This sequence joins TRBV2 and TRBJ2-7; 7 bases agree with TRBD2. V shed 7 bases and J 7 bases; nucleotides not matched to a gene: 7. The CDR3 consists of 12 residues. CDR1 and CDR2 (germline): SNHLY, FYNNEI. CDR3 bases: TGTGCCAGCACGTCGAGCGGGGCGGAGCAGTACTTC. Translated, it gives CASTSSGAEQYF.

This clonotype appeared many times. V and J are TRBV20-1 and TRBJ1-1, with D possibly being TRBD1 (5 bases). V was shortened by 1 base and J by 0 bases, with 15 bases between the two germline ends. Germline V CDR1 and CDR2: DFQATT, SNEGSKA (reference sequence). The CDR3 loop spans 16 amino acids. The CDR3 region is CSARGGLGVLNTEAFF. DNA for the CDR3: TGCAGTGCTAGAGGGGGCTTAGGGGTGTTGAACACTGAAGCTTTCTTT.

This rearrangement joins TRBV5-6 to TRBJ2-1; 8 bases match TRBD1. V was pared by 0 bases and J by 3 bases, with 8 bases of the junction left unmatched. CDR1 and CDR2 from the germline V gene are SGHDT and YYEEEE. There are 17 residues in the CDR3. The CDR3: CASSLAGTGPFYNEQFF. The CDR3 nucleotides read TGTGCCAGCAGCTTGGCCGGGACAGGACCATTCTACAATGAGCAGTTCTTC.